Each of the 3 T cell receptor beta chains below was sequenced from the same sample in a study of beta chain features in type 1 diabetes. Expressed TCRB transcripts were sequenced because the entire RNA isolate underwent reverse transcription. Measured with immunoSEQ multiplex PCR; TCRdb has only the in-frame clones, and not every one. The data contain around 250,000 clones, roughly 20% of them singletons. Study-wide findings and caveats: Shorter TCRB CDR3s, moderately but significantly so, were found in Type 1 diabetes patients in all four CD4+ subsets.

Which antigens these TCRs recognize remains unknown. The sample consisted of naive CD4+ T cells from blood. These receptors came from a woman between 40 and 50 years old with type 1 diabetes.

The chain recombines TRBV13 with TRBJ2-5, with TRBD1 matching 7 bases. CDR3 length: 13 amino acids. Germline V CDR1 and CDR2: PRHDT, FYEKMQ (reference sequence). V lost 5 bases and J lost 5; bases outside the gene matches: 5. The CDR3 sequence is CASSQDRRETQYF. As DNA, the CDR3 is TGTGCCAGCAGCCAGGACAGGCGCGAGACCCAGTACTTC.

The table lists this clone with a few counts. This chain joins TRBV5-4 and TRBJ2-7; 11 nucleotides line up with TRBD2. Per the germline V gene, CDR1 is SGHNT and CDR2 is YYREEE (reference sequence). The CDR3 runs to 15 residues. With V trimmed by 5 bases and J by 2 bases, 6 bases remained unmatched. In DNA, the CDR3 is TGTGCCAGCAGTCCCGGGACTAGCGGAACCTACGAGCAGTACTTC. This gives the protein CASSPGTSGTYEQYF.

This clone came up a few times. V gene TRBV30 combines with J gene TRBJ2-5, with D maybe TRBD1 (6 bases). CDR3 length: 13 residues. Trimming took 2 bases from V and 5 from J, leaving 12 bases between them. The germline CDR1 and CDR2 sequences are GTSNPN and SVGIG (reference sequence). The CDR3 DNA reads as TGTGCCTGGAGTCTAACAGGGCTGGAGACCCAGTACTTC. Protein product: CAWSLTGLETQYF.